Listed below are T cell receptor beta chains from one sample, sequenced in a study of CXCR3-negative and CXCR3-positive naive CD8 T cells. TCRdb reanalyzed the 5' RACE reads, giving one entry per CDR3 protein sequence and no DNA. The specimen's table records 130,000 to 150,000 distinct CDR3 sequences. Sequencing was performed on naive CXCR3+ CD8+ T cells from blood. Receptors originate from a human donor in good health. Some clones in this sample may be carry-over from other donors' samples. Each CDR3 is given with its conserved first and last residue.

V: TRBV7-9; J: TRBJ2-3; CDR3: CASWTWGADTQYF
V: TRBV7-2; J: TRBJ2-1; CDR3: CASSSQPISYNEQFF
V: TRBV7-9; J: TRBJ2-1; CDR3: CASSPERAEIYNEQFF
V: TRBV29-1; J: TRBJ1-1; CDR3: CSGVQEDTEAFF
V: TRBV29-1; J: TRBJ2-1; CDR3: CSVDGREGSRGNEQFF
V: TRBV29-1; J: TRBJ2-7; CDR3: CSVVSNAYEQYF
V: TRBV28; J: TRBJ1-1; CDR3: CASTLRGGPTEAFF
V: TRBV12-3/TRBV12-4; J: TRBJ2-1; CDR3: CATKGHRGNSYNEQFF
V: TRBV27; J: TRBJ2-7; CDR3: CASSDRAYEQYF
V: TRBV18; J: TRBJ2-1; CDR3: CASSPRGGPSLGDNEQFF
V: TRBV4-2; J: TRBJ1-1; CDR3: CASSQEYRDLGSNTEAFF
V: TRBV7-9; J: TRBJ2-1; CDR3: CASSLALLTGGGNEQFF
V: TRBV7-9; J: TRBJ1-1; CDR3: CAIETGYTEAFF
V: TRBV7-9; J: TRBJ2-2; CDR3: CASSSGTAEIFGWELFF
V: TRBV28; J: TRBJ1-2; CDR3: CASSPDGGYGYTF
V: TRBV10-3; J: TRBJ2-3; CDR3: CAISDLANTDTQYF
V: TRBV7-9; J: TRBJ2-3; CDR3: CASSSRTLPTDTQYF
V: TRBV7-9; J: TRBJ2-1; CDR3: CASSGSTGFNEQFF
V: TRBV29-1; J: TRBJ1-1; CDR3: CSVVAGENTEAFF
V: TRBV7-7; J: TRBJ2-3; CDR3: CASSPGQGAPYTQYF
V: TRBV27; J: TRBJ2-7; CDR3: CASSHRASTEQYF
V: TRBV11-3; J: TRBJ1-2; CDR3: CASSPSTGYGGYTF
V: TRBV28; J: TRBJ1-1; CDR3: CASNLKTETLNTEAFF
V: TRBV30; J: TRBJ1-1; CDR3: CAWSPTEGTEAFF
V: TRBV28; J: TRBJ2-1; CDR3: CASSKPGQGYNEQFF
V: TRBV28; J: TRBJ2-7; CDR3: CASSPAGTGLAYEQYF
V: TRBV4-1; J: TRBJ1-1; CDR3: CASSLLGQGNTEAFF
V: TRBV12-3/TRBV12-4; J: TRBJ2-1; CDR3: CASSLSASGSPNEQFF
V: TRBV6-6; J: TRBJ1-4; CDR3: CASSYFSATNEKLFF
V: TRBV29-1; J: TRBJ2-3; CDR3: CSVEGVIDTQYF
V: TRBV6-2/TRBV6-3; J: TRBJ2-5; CDR3: CASSLTGGLVGQETQYF
V: TRBV12-3/TRBV12-4; J: TRBJ2-7; CDR3: CASSISLAGGGEQYF
V: TRBV24-1; J: TRBJ2-7; CDR3: CATSDYGEDRYF
V: TRBV7-2; J: TRBJ2-1; CDR3: CASSQTSGGSYNEQFF
V: TRBV7-3; J: TRBJ2-5; CDR3: CASSLREGRRETQYF
V: TRBV2; J: TRBJ2-5; CDR3: CASITGTPGYQETQYF
V: TRBV15; J: TRBJ1-5; CDR3: CATSGIDQPQHF
V: TRBV7-2; J: TRBJ1-2; CDR3: CASSLEGHYGYTF
V: TRBV28; J: TRBJ2-5; CDR3: CASTSQGLAGGFQETQYF
V: TRBV29-1; J: TRBJ2-2; CDR3: CSVVFTGELFF
V: TRBV11-2; J: TRBJ2-3; CDR3: CASSSWPGLAGGKLSTDTQYF
V: TRBV15; J: TRBJ2-7; CDR3: CATSHGRGRRQYF
V: TRBV23-1; J: TRBJ2-1; CDR3: CASSPAVACEGGSYNEQFF
V: TRBV29-1; J: TRBJ2-1; CDR3: CSVEGTQYNEQFF
V: TRBV4-2; J: TRBJ2-7; CDR3: CASSQGWTREYEQYF
V: TRBV24-1; J: TRBJ1-5; CDR3: CATSDPSTEDNQPQHF
V: TRBV5-5; J: TRBJ2-1; CDR3: CASGLSSYNEQFF
V: TRBV6-2/TRBV6-3; J: TRBJ2-7; CDR3: CASSYSLEQYF
V: TRBV12-3/TRBV12-4; J: TRBJ2-4; CDR3: CASSPGRGGGTIQYF
V: TRBV20-1; J: TRBJ2-7; CDR3: CSARGLGGSYEQYF
V: TRBV3-1; J: TRBJ2-1; CDR3: CASSPRGLSAGESYNEQFF
V: TRBV29-1; J: TRBJ1-1; CDR3: CSVTGGDHTEAFF
V: TRBV13; J: TRBJ1-2; CDR3: CASSLGDTPNYGYTF
V: TRBV14; J: TRBJ2-3; CDR3: CASSQGFTDTQYF
V: TRBV6-4; J: TRBJ2-3; CDR3: CASSVNLFGADTQYF
V: TRBV29-1; J: TRBJ1-2; CDR3: CSVEEGTEILYGYTF
V: TRBV30; J: TRBJ1-6; CDR3: CPWTGDIHSPLHF
V: TRBV7-9; J: TRBJ1-2; CDR3: CASSASADRDPNYGYTF
V: TRBV5-5; J: TRBJ2-1; CDR3: CASSPPGTSNEQFF